This T cell receptor beta chain comes out of a study of T cell responses to AZD1222 COVID-19 vaccine. Sequencing was performed with immunoSEQ multiplex PCR; in TCRdb, only in-frame clones are kept and a portion is missing. The sample carries fewer than 120,000 clones, about 95% recorded once. Germline V CDR1 and CDR2: LGHDT, YNNKEL (reference sequence). Trimming left V 3 bases short and J 5 bases short, with 16 bases between. This CDR3 comprises 15 residues. Second-dose schedules of about 4 or about 12 weeks were combined. Points from the study as a whole: At 160-218 and 743-854, vaccine-associated CD4 TCRs were dominant, and they spanned spike. White British ancestry dominated among donors, who included more females, and clonal diversity was possibly underestimated.

Details on this clone: Its antigen remains unknown.

The TCR originated in an adult who received the AZD1222 COVID-19 vaccine. The chain combines TRBV3-1 (or the pseudogene TRBV3-2) with TRBJ1-2, with D possibly TRBD1 on 5 matching bases. The source material was peripheral blood, sampled 28 days after the second AZD1222 dose. CDR3 coding DNA: TGTGCCAGCAGCCACGGAACCGGGACTCAATATGGCTACACCTTC. The encoded protein is CASSHGTGTQYGYTF.